The 27 T cell receptor beta chains below all came from one sample that was sequenced in a study of read filtering for tumor transcriptome and immune sequencing. From 300 to 450 ng of RNA, a library with molecular barcoded alpha/delta and beta/gamma adaptors was made. MiXCR, run by TCRdb on the reads, gives a single entry per CDR3 protein. The table records 15,000 to 20,000 distinct CDR3 sequences, roughly 23% of them present only once. Material: a population of CD138-negative cells sorted from bone marrow. The source of these receptors is a donor aged 40 or older with multiple myeloma.

This clonotype was counted between two and nine times. The J gene is TRBJ2-3, the V gene TRBV29-1; TRBD2 is a possible D gene (5 bases). Germline loops: CDR1 SQVTM, CDR2 ANQGSEA. The CDR3 totals 14 residues. With 1 base removed from V and 2 bases from J, the gap between germline ends came to 10 bases. CDR3 in amino acids: CSVEGRENTDTQYF. The DNA of the CDR3 is TGCAGCGTTGAAGGTCGGGAAAACACAGATACGCAGTATTTT.

In its sample, this clonotype was seen many times. The V and J genes are TRBV29-1 and TRBJ1-5; D is perhaps TRBD1 (6 bases). This CDR3 contains 13 residues. Germline CDR1 reads SQVTM; CDR2 reads ANQGSEA. The germline V and J ends were trimmed by 6 bases and 6 bases, with 15 bases remaining between them. The DNA of the CDR3 is TGCAGCGTGACAAGACAGGCGGGTCAGCCCCAGCATTTT. It yields the protein CSVTRQAGQPQHF.

This clonotype was seen a few times. The rearrangement links TRBV20-1 to TRBJ1-1; D is uncertain. Trimming removed 5 bases from V and 9 bases from J, with 16 bases in between. This CDR3 is built from 12 residues. The germline CDR1 and CDR2 sequences are DFQATT and SNEGSKA (reference sequence). The CDR3 loop is CSAEEDPGKAFF. In DNA form, the CDR3 reads TGCAGTGCTGAGGAGGATCCGGGGAAAGCTTTCTTT.

There are a few counts of this clonotype. The J gene is TRBJ2-4, the V gene TRBV28, with D possibly being TRBD1 (5 bases). The ends were cut back, 6 bases at V and 8 bases at J, with 11 bases in the middle. CDR3 length equals 12 residues. Germline V gene data show CDR1 as MDHEN and CDR2 as SYDVKM. CDR3 amino acids: CASSQDRDIQYF. In DNA form, the CDR3 reads TGTGCCAGCAGCCAAGACAGAGACATTCAGTACTTC.

This clonotype appeared many times. The rearrangement links TRBV23-1 to TRBJ2-7; the D is unclear. Being an ORF, TRBV23-1 has a function that is uncertain. The CDR3 is 12 residues long. Deletions cut 2 bases from V and 6 bases from J, with 8 bases between. The chain's CDR3 is CASSQGSAEQYF. DNA of the CDR3: TGCGCCAGCAGTCAAGGGTCGGCCGAGCAGTACTTC.

This clonotype was detected many times. V is TRBV7-9 and J is TRBJ2-1, with D perhaps matching TRBD2 (6 bases). Trimming took off 5 bases at V and 3 bases at J, with 17 bases between the two ends. The germline V gene has CDR1 SEHNR and CDR2 FQNEAQ (reference sequence). The CDR3 totals 16 residues. The CDR3 DNA follows: TGTGCCAGCAGCCCTAGCCTGGGGGGAGTCTACAATGAGCAGTTCTTC. Amino acids: CASSPSLGGVYNEQFF.

V usage is TRBV5-1 and J usage is TRBJ2-1; 10 nucleotides agree with TRBD1. Losses at the gene ends were 5 bases for V and 3 bases for J; bases not matched to a gene: 14. Germline V lookup: CDR1 SGHRS, CDR2 YFSETQ. The CDR3 runs to 18 residues. In nucleotides, the CDR3 is TGCGCCAGCAGGGTCCGGGACAGGGGTCTTGCCGTCTACAATGAGCAGTTCTTC. Its translation is CASRVRDRGLAVYNEQFF.

The V call is TRBV14, the J call TRBJ2-7, with TRBD1 identical over 9 bases. The CDR3 has 15 residues. Germline CDR1 reads SGHDN; CDR2 reads FVKESK. Trimming took 1 base from V and 4 from J; bases not matched to a gene: 5. Here the CDR3 reads CASSQAGTGTYEQYF. CDR3 bases: TGTGCCAGCAGCCAAGCCGGGACAGGGACATACGAGCAGTACTTC.

This clonotype was counted ten times or more. This chain links TRBV7-2 with TRBJ1-4; D is unresolved. Germline loops: CDR1 SGHTA, CDR2 FQGNSA. V lost 3 bases and J 1 base, leaving 18 bases between the germline ends. The CDR3 sequence is 18 residues long. The CDR3 region is CASSFGVVDLITNEKLFF. In DNA form, the CDR3 reads TGTGCCAGCAGCTTTGGGGTAGTGGACCTGATAACTAATGAAAAACTGTTTTTT. The whole variable domain, remainder taken from reference TRBV7-2 and TRBJ1-4, is GAGVSQSPSNKVTEKGKDVELRCDPISGHTALYWYRQSLGQGLEFLIYFQGNSAPDKSGLPSDRFSAERTGGSVSTLTIQRTQQEDSAVYLCASSFGVVDLITNEKLFFGSGTQLSVL.

This clonotype was seen more than once but under ten times. This sequence joins TRBV29-1 and TRBJ1-1, with D possibly matching TRBD1 (5 bases). Trimming cost V 3 bases and J 2 bases, with 10 bases left between them. Germline V lookup: CDR1 SQVTM, CDR2 ANQGSEA. The CDR3 length is 13 residues. The CDR3 loop reads CSVDGGPNTEAFF. The CDR3, as DNA: TGCAGCGTTGATGGGGGTCCCAACACTGAAGCTTTCTTT.

This clonotype was recorded many times. The rearrangement links TRBV6-2 or TRBV6-3 to TRBJ2-1; D uncertain. CDR1 and CDR2 from the germline V gene are MNHEY and SVGEGT. The length of the CDR3 is 15 residues. The V and J ends lost 5 bases and 2 bases respectively, with 13 bases between them. The CDR3: CASSGGPGTYNEQFF. The CDR3 nucleotides are TGTGCCAGCAGTGGCGGCCCAGGAACCTACAATGAGCAGTTCTTC.

Ten or more counts support this clonotype. This rearrangement joins TRBV28 to TRBJ2-5; 7 bases map to TRBD1. With V trimmed by 6 bases and J by 5 bases, 6 bases remained unmatched. The CDR3 is 13 residues long. Germline CDR1 reads MDHEN; CDR2 reads SYDVKM. The CDR3 DNA sequence: TGTGCCAGCAGCTCGACAGGGTTGGAGACCCAGTACTTC. Translating it yields CASSSTGLETQYF.

The chain is built from TRBV20-1 and TRBJ1-1; D unresolved. The CDR3 contains 12 residues. Germline lookup yields CDR1 DFQATT and CDR2 SNEGSKA (reference sequence). Trimming shortened V by 1 base and J by 8 bases, and 11 bases separated the two germline ends. The CDR3 loop is CSARVWTPEAFF. The DNA of the CDR3 is TGCAGTGCTAGAGTGTGGACCCCGGAAGCTTTCTTT.

The table lists this clonotype with many counts. This sequence joins TRBV28 and TRBJ1-5; D is possibly TRBD1 (5 bases). The V end lost 8 bases, the J end lost 7 bases, and 12 bases lay between the germline ends. The CDR3 is 12 residues long. The V gene's germline CDR1 is MDHEN and CDR2 SYDVKM. The CDR3 here is CASLAGGQPQHF. In nucleotides, the CDR3 is TGTGCCAGCCTAGCGGGGGGGCAGCCCCAGCATTTT.

By sample share, this clonotype is medium-sized. The V gene is TRBV29-1, the J gene TRBJ1-1, with 8 bases fitting TRBD1. The CDR3 is made up of 12 amino acids. Germline CDR1 reads SQVTM; CDR2 reads ANQGSEA. V was clipped by 7 bases and J by 7 bases; unmatched bases: 8. CDR3 DNA: TGCAGCGCAGACAGGGGATCCGATGAAGCTTTCTTT. This encodes CSADRGSDEAFF.

As concerns this clonotype: Germline is not matched at one junction end, which may reflect a read error. The genes are TRBV28 and TRBJ1-6; 7 bases match TRBD1. Germline CDR1 reads MDHEN; CDR2 reads SYDVKM. The CDR3 extends over 13 amino acids. The CDR3 region has the DNA TGTGCCAGCCGGACAGGAAATAATTCACCCCTCCGCTTT. Protein sequence: CASRTGNNSPLRF.

This clonotype was picked up a small number of times. The chain is built from TRBV28 and TRBJ1-1; D gene unclear. V lost 7 bases, J lost 0 bases, and 3 bases lay in between. This CDR3 region has 11 residues. Germline values: CDR1 MDHEN, CDR2 SYDVKM. CDR3 region: CASTVNTEAFF. CDR3 DNA: TGTGCCAGCACTGTGAACACTGAAGCTTTCTTT. Based on the CDR3 plus reference TRBV28 and TRBJ1-1, the full variable domain is DVKVTQSSRYLVKRTGEKVFLECVQDMDHENMFWYRQDPGLGLRLIYFSYDVKMKEKGDIPEGYSVSREKKERFSLILESASTNQTSMYLCASTVNTEAFFGQGTRLTVV.

A note on this clonotype: One end of the junction does not line up with germline, which may come from a read error. Written as DNA, the CDR3 is TGTGCCAGCGGTTTATCTTCGACCGGGACAGGGGTTTCACCCCTCCACTTT. This codes for CASGLSSTGTGVSPLHF. This chain uses TRBV28 with TRBJ1-6; 10 nucleotides match TRBD1. CDR3 length: 17 amino acids. Germline V gene data show CDR1 as MDHEN and CDR2 as SYDVKM. The whole variable domain, filled in from reference TRBV28 and TRBJ1-6, reads DVKVTQSSRYLVKRTGEKVFLECVQDMDHENMFWYRQDPGLGLRLIYFSYDVKMKEKGDIPEGYSVSREKKERFSLILESASTNQTSMYLCASGLSSTGTGVSPLHFGNGTRLTVT.

Notes on this clonotype: A clone one base away is much larger, so this may be a read error. This chain links TRBV7-2 with TRBJ2-5; no clear D gene. Trimming stripped 8 bases from V and 9 bases from J, with 22 bases between. Germline-derived CDR1 and CDR2 are SGHTA and FQGNSA. This CDR3 region has 14 residues. The CDR3 sequence is CASGESPGVEAQYF. The CDR3 nucleotides read TGTGCCAGCGGTGAGAGTCCGGGTGTTGAGGCCCAGTACTTC.

This clonotype was counted between two and nine times. CDR3 amino acids: CASSARDTGELFF. CDR3 bases: TGTGCCAGCTCAGCCCGGGACACCGGGGAGCTGTTTTTT. The genes are TRBV18 and TRBJ2-2; D remains ambiguous. Germline V gene sequence: CDR1 KGHSH, CDR2 LQKENI. Trimming took off 5 bases at V and 3 bases at J, with 7 bases between the two ends. The CDR3 is made up of 13 amino acids.

This clonotype was found many times. The rearrangement joins TRBV6-5 to TRBJ2-7; D call uncertain. The CDR3 contains 13 residues. Germline V gene lookup returns CDR1 MNHEY and CDR2 SVGAGI. The V gene lost 0 bases and the J gene lost 6 bases, with 9 bases spanning the gap. The CDR3 nucleotides read TGTGCCAGCAGTTACTCTTCTTGGAGCGAGCAGTACTTC. Protein product: CASSYSSWSEQYF.

Note on this clonotype: A much larger clone differs from this one at a single base, so this may be a read error. The chain carries TRBV28 and TRBJ2-3, with TRBD2 as a possible D gene (6 bases). The CDR3 extends over 15 amino acids. V was clipped by 6 bases and J by 4 bases, with 17 bases between them. Germline V CDR1 and CDR2: MDHEN, SYDVKM. The CDR3 region has the DNA TGTGCCAGCAGGCGACGGCTTTCTAGCGCAGATACGCAGTATTTT. Translation gives CASRRRLSSADTQYF.

This clonotype was counted at least ten times. The chain uses TRBV28 and TRBJ1-5, with D unresolved. CDR1 and CDR2 from the germline V gene are MDHEN and SYDVKM. V dropped 4 bases and J dropped 0 bases, with 13 bases sitting between them. There are 16 residues in the CDR3. CDR3 in amino acids: CASSSSGSYSNQPQHF. The CDR3 DNA follows: TGTGCCAGCAGTTCCTCCGGCAGTTATAGCAATCAGCCCCAGCATTTT.

In its sample, this clonotype was seen many times. CDR3 loop: CSDTGTLSYEQYF. Here the CDR3 DNA reads TGCAGTGACACCGGGACTCTCTCCTACGAGCAGTACTTC. The rearrangement links TRBV20-1 to TRBJ2-7, with TRBD2 as a possible D gene (6 bases). The germline V and J ends were trimmed by 7 bases and 0 bases, with 13 bases remaining between them. From germline, CDR1 is DFQATT and CDR2 SNEGSKA (reference sequence). The CDR3 loop spans 13 amino acids.

This clonotype is medium-sized by share. CDR3: CASSSQSYLYNEQFF. The CDR3 nucleotides read TGTGCCAGCTCGTCGCAATCCTACCTTTACAATGAGCAGTTCTTC. The chain carries TRBV11-2 and TRBJ2-1, with unresolved D. Looked up from germline, CDR1 is SGHAT and CDR2 is FQNNGV. V gave up 8 bases and J gave up 4 bases, with 18 bases separating them. This CDR3 is built from 15 residues.

This clonotype was seen at least ten times. The chain couples TRBV20-1 to TRBJ1-1; D gene ambiguous. Germline V gene data show CDR1 as DFQATT and CDR2 as SNEGSKA (reference sequence). The CDR3 totals 16 residues. The V end was cut by 5 bases, the J end by 3 bases, with 22 bases between. CDR3 residues: CSAVDKALLWDTEAFF. For the CDR3, the DNA is TGCAGTGCTGTTGACAAAGCGCTTCTGTGGGACACTGAAGCTTTCTTT.

This clonotype was picked up a small number of times. The chain is built from TRBV9 and TRBJ2-2; D not certain. Germline V CDR1 and CDR2: SGDLS, YYNGEE. The CDR3 consists of 13 residues. Trimming cost V 0 bases and J 7 bases, with 7 bases left between them. CDR3 bases: TGTGCCAGCAGCGTAGATATGTACGGGGAGCTGTTTTTT. Its translation is CASSVDMYGELFF.